This T cell receptor (beta chain) was captured by sequencing in a study of blood T cell repertoires in COVID-19. Profiling relied on immunoSEQ multiplex PCR, and the TCRdb table lists in-frame clones only, not all of them. The repertoire holds a few hundred thousand clones, about 88% seen once, with 2% in the top ten. Germline values: CDR1 SQVTM, CDR2 ANQGSEA. The germline V and J ends were trimmed by 0 bases and 5 bases, with 19 bases remaining between them. The CDR3 consists of 16 residues. Source material: PBMCs or T cells enriched from blood (not recorded which). This chain joins TRBV29-1 and TRBJ1-2; TRBD1 is a possible D gene (5 bases). This sequence originates from a woman aged 55-70 years in a cohort exposed to, infected with or recovered from COVID-19 (not recorded which). The CDR3 DNA follows: TGCAGCGTTGAAGATCCCCTCCCTGACAGAATATATGGCTACACCTTC. It encodes CSVEDPLPDRIYGYTF.